The 26 T cell receptor beta chains presented below share a single source sample, sequenced in a study of cytomegalovirus exposure and HLA in healthy donors. Primers: 60 Vbeta forward and 13 Jbeta reverse. TCRdb's table, derived via immunoSEQ multiplex PCR, lists solely in-frame clones and lacks some. The sample gives fewer than 250,000 clones, about 77% of which show up once; 1.8% is in the top ten. Input material: PBMCs. The receptors derive from a woman in her 30s in good health and CMV-seronegative.

This chain links TRBV6-6 with TRBJ1-2; weak D call: TRBD1 (6 bases). CDR1 and CDR2 from the germline V gene are MNHNY and SVGAGI (reference sequence). The ends were cut back, 5 bases at V and 8 bases at J, with 12 bases in the middle. There are 12 residues in the CDR3. The CDR3 here is CASSKQGNGYTF. In nucleotides, the CDR3 is TGTGCCAGCAGTAAACAGGGTAACGGCTACACCTTC.

The gene calls are TRBV5-4 and TRBJ1-4; TRBD1 might be the D (5 bases). V was clipped by 4 bases and J by 0 bases, with 10 bases between them. The CDR3 is made up of 15 amino acids. The germline CDR1 and CDR2 sequences are SGHNT and YYREEE (reference sequence). The CDR3 DNA follows: TGTGCCAGCAGCCTCTGGACAACAACTAATGAAAAACTGTTTTTT. Translating it yields CASSLWTTTNEKLFF.

The CDR3 nucleotides read TGTGCCAGCGGGAGGGGACCCTCTGGCACTGAAGCTTTCTTT. Its protein is CASGRGPSGTEAFF. The chain recombines TRBV2 with TRBJ1-1; tentatively, D is TRBD1 (5 bases). The germline V and J ends were trimmed by 8 bases and 4 bases, with 17 bases remaining between them. Per the germline V gene, CDR1 is SNHLY and CDR2 is FYNNEI. This CDR3 comprises 14 residues.

The genes are TRBV30 and TRBJ1-2; D remains ambiguous. Germline CDR1 GTSNPN, CDR2 SVGIG (reference sequence). The CDR3 contains 10 residues. Trimming shortened V by 8 bases and J by 4 bases, and 8 bases separated the two germline ends. This CDR3 is CATELYGYTF. The CDR3 coding sequence is TGTGCCACCGAGCTCTATGGCTACACCTTC.

This clone was seen a few times. V and J are TRBV5-1 and TRBJ2-3; 8 nucleotides agree with TRBD2. The CDR3 consists of 15 residues. V was clipped by 2 bases and J by 2 bases; unmatched bases: 4. The germline gives CDR1 SGHRS, CDR2 YFSETQ. CDR3 region: CASSFAGGNTDTQYF. The DNA for the CDR3 is TGCGCCAGCAGCTTTGCGGGGGGAAACACAGATACGCAGTATTTT.

This chain links TRBV6-1 with TRBJ1-3, with D unresolved. Germline loops: CDR1 MNHNS, CDR2 SASEGT. The V end was cut by 5 bases, the J end by 7 bases, with 15 bases between. This CDR3 has 14 residues. The CDR3 sequence: CASSTTGFGNTIYF. For the CDR3, the DNA is TGTGCCAGCAGTACCACGGGTTTCGGGAACACCATATATTTT.

The chain is built from TRBV5-6 and TRBJ1-2; TRBD1 aligns across 7 bases. Germline trimming cut 4 bases from V and 3 bases from J; bases unmatched to any gene: 9. Germline assignment: CDR1 SGHDT and CDR2 YYEEEE. The CDR3 is 15 amino acids. CDR3 sequence (DNA): TGTGCCAGCAGCCAGGGACAGCCCGGCTACTATGGCTACACCTTC. Translating gives CASSQGQPGYYGYTF.

CDR3 sequence: CASSFPGGNEQYF. In nucleotides, the CDR3 is TGTGCCAGCAGCTTCCCAGGGGGCAATGAGCAGTACTTC. This chain connects TRBV5-4 to TRBJ2-7; 8 bases align to TRBD1. Trimming at V came to 2 bases and at J to 7 bases, leaving 5 bases not matched to a gene. Germline values: CDR1 SGHNT, CDR2 YYREEE (reference sequence). The CDR3 length is 13 residues.

Concerning this clone: This specimen includes other DNA sequences encoding the same CDR3. The chain links TRBV6-1 to TRBJ1-1; possibly TRBD1 for D (6 bases). The CDR3 contains 13 residues. Germline CDR1 reads MNHNS; CDR2 reads SASEGT. The V gene lost 5 bases and the J gene lost 2 bases, with 9 bases spanning the gap. The CDR3 DNA sequence: TGTGCCAGCAGTCCACAGGGTAACACTGAAGCTTTCTTT. This encodes CASSPQGNTEAFF.

The rearrangement links TRBV4-2 to TRBJ2-1; 9 positions match TRBD2. This CDR3 comprises 17 residues. Germline lookup yields CDR1 LGHNA and CDR2 YNFKEQ. V dropped 0 bases and J dropped 1; count of bases not matched to a gene: 4. CDR3 nucleotides: TGTGCCAGCAGCCAAGATTTGCGGGGGGGATCCTACAATGAGCAGTTCTTC. Translation: CASSQDLRGGSYNEQFF.

This chain connects TRBV11-3 to TRBJ2-1; no reliable D call. The CDR3 loop spans 14 amino acids. V dropped 4 bases and J dropped 3 bases, with 10 bases sitting between them. Germline V gene lookup returns CDR1 SGHNT and CDR2 YENEEA. Here the CDR3 DNA reads TGTGCCAGCAGCTCCTCGGGTAACTACAATGAGCAGTTCTTC. Protein product: CASSSSGNYNEQFF.

As concerns this clone: One base separates it from a far larger clone, so it is likely a read error. The chain employs TRBV11-1 and TRBJ2-6; no firm D call. Judging by the DNA end, TRBJ2-4 fits better; the J call may be wrong. Germline-derived CDR1 and CDR2 are SGHAT and FQDESV (reference sequence). The CDR3 length is 14 residues. The CDR3 nucleotides read TGTGCCAGCAGCTTTGTAACCGCCAAAAACATTCAGTACTTC. It encodes CASSFVTAKNIQYF.

The chain employs TRBV18 and TRBJ2-5; D is possibly TRBD2 (6 bases). Germline V CDR1 and CDR2: KGHSH, LQKENI. CDR3 length equals 14 residues. Trimming pared 4 bases from V and 0 bases from J, leaving 9 bases between. CDR3 sequence reads: CASSLGLNQETQYF. The CDR3 DNA is TGTGCCAGCTCACTGGGACTGAACCAAGAGACCCAGTACTTC. The variable domain in full, with the rest retrieved from reference TRBV18 and TRBJ2-5, is NAGVMQNPRHLVRRRGQEARLRCSPMKGHSHVYWYRQLPEEGLKFMVYLQKENIIDESGMPKERFSAEFPKEGPSILRIQQVVRGDSAAYFCASSLGLNQETQYFGPGTRLLVL.

The chain is built from TRBV2 and TRBJ1-1; D is possibly TRBD1 (6 bases). Germline-derived CDR1 and CDR2 are SNHLY and FYNNEI. The CDR3 spans 13 residues. V was cut by 4 bases and J by 4 bases, with 10 bases left in between. The chain's CDR3 is CASSAFRGTEAFF. The CDR3, as DNA: TGTGCCAGCAGTGCCTTCAGGGGCACTGAAGCTTTCTTT.

The rearrangement joins TRBV19 to TRBJ2-2; 8 bases match TRBD1. There are 18 residues in the CDR3. Trimming at V came to 7 bases and at J to 7 bases, leaving 20 bases not matched to a gene. The germline V gene encodes CDR1 LNHDA and CDR2 SQIVND (reference sequence). The CDR3 here is CASTPFYGAGGRGGELFF. In DNA form, the CDR3 reads TGTGCCAGTACCCCATTCTATGGAGCAGGGGGCAGGGGCGGGGAGCTGTTTTTT.

This clone has just one count. This sequence joins TRBV7-2 and TRBJ2-6, with D hard to call. The CDR3 length is 19 residues. Germline V CDR1 and CDR2: SGHTA, FQGNSA. Trimming took 9 bases from V and 0 from J, leaving 24 bases between them. CDR3 sequence reads: CARHIIPGRGSSGANVLTF. The CDR3 DNA sequence: TGTGCCAGACATATTATCCCCGGTCGCGGAAGCTCTGGGGCCAACGTCCTGACTTTC.

The CDR3 loop reads CASSFGTTKETQYF. The CDR3 DNA reads as TGTGCCAGCAGCTTTGGGACAACGAAAGAGACCCAGTACTTC. V is TRBV13 and J is TRBJ2-5; D is perhaps TRBD1 (6 bases). CDR1 is PRHDT and CDR2 is FYEKMQ in the germline V gene (reference sequence). CDR3 size: 14 residues. Trimming removed 3 bases at V and 3 bases at J, with 11 bases between.

The chain has TRBV5-1 and TRBJ2-5; TRBD2 aligns across 9 bases. J lost 4 bases, V lost 2 bases, and 9 bases had no gene match. CDR3 length: 16 residues. Germline V gene lookup returns CDR1 SGHRS and CDR2 YFSETQ. The CDR3 region is CASSFPERGARETQYF. DNA of the CDR3: TGCGCCAGCAGCTTCCCGGAGCGGGGGGCTAGAGAGACCCAGTACTTC.

V and J are TRBV7-2 and TRBJ2-7; D call uncertain. V lost 5 bases and J 3 bases, leaving 8 bases between the germline ends. The CDR3 length is 12 residues. In germline, CDR1 is SGHTA, CDR2 FQGNSA. The DNA for the CDR3 is TGTGCCAGCAGCATAACATTCTACGAGCAGTACTTC. It specifies CASSITFYEQYF.

This rearrangement joins TRBV5-4 to TRBJ2-4; 12 bases are a match to TRBD1. Germline values: CDR1 SGHNT, CDR2 YYREEE (reference sequence). Germline trimming cut 4 bases from V and 9 bases from J; bases unmatched to any gene: 8. This CDR3 comprises 15 residues. CDR3 nucleotide sequence: TGTGCCAGCAGCCCAAGAGGGACAGGGGGCGTCATTCAGTACTTC. Translated, it gives CASSPRGTGGVIQYF. The whole variable domain, remainder taken from reference TRBV5-4 and TRBJ2-4, is ETGVTQSPTHLIKTRGQQVTLRCSSQSGHNTVSWYQQALGQGPQFIFQYYREEENGRGNFPPRFSGLQFPNYSSELNVNALELDDSALYLCASSPRGTGGVIQYFGAGTRLSVL.

This clone was seen only a few times. The V and J genes are TRBV12-5 and TRBJ1-5; 7 nucleotides line up with TRBD1. V lost 4 bases and J lost 3; bases outside the gene matches: 3. This CDR3 has 14 amino acids. CDR1 and CDR2 (germline): LGHNT, FRNRAP. The CDR3 is CASGSGQVNQPQHF. For the CDR3, the DNA is TGTGCTAGTGGTTCAGGACAGGTCAATCAGCCCCAGCATTTT.

The chain carries TRBV29-1 and TRBJ2-1, with 11 bases fitting TRBD1. Per the germline V gene, CDR1 is SQVTM and CDR2 is ANQGSEA. V shed 7 bases and J 9 bases; nucleotides not matched to a gene: 11. The CDR3 extends over 14 amino acids. The CDR3 here is CSAQRTGGSGEQFF. DNA of the CDR3: TGCAGCGCTCAACGGACAGGGGGCTCGGGTGAGCAGTTCTTC.

V gene TRBV7-3 combines with J gene TRBJ2-2, with D perhaps TRBD1 (5 bases). The CDR3 length is 16 residues. The germline CDR1 and CDR2 sequences are SGHTA and FQGTGA. Trimming took 1 base from V and 6 from J, leaving 15 bases between them. CDR3 in DNA: TGTGCCAGCAGCTTAATGACCGCTGGACATGCCGGGGAGCTGTTTTTT. It codes for CASSLMTAGHAGELFF.

CDR3 nucleotides: TGTGCCAGCTCACCACGGGGGACAGGGGCCGGGGGCACTGAAGCTTTCTTT. Its translation: CASSPRGTGAGGTEAFF. The chain links TRBV18 to TRBJ1-1; 10 bases align to TRBD1. Germline-derived CDR1 and CDR2 are KGHSH and LQKENI. The CDR3 consists of 17 residues. V dropped 1 base and J dropped 4; count of bases not matched to a gene: 9. Complete variable domain (other parts from reference TRBV18 and TRBJ1-1): NAGVMQNPRHLVRRRGQEARLRCSPMKGHSHVYWYRQLPEEGLKFMVYLQKENIIDESGMPKERFSAEFPKEGPSILRIQQVVRGDSAAYFCASSPRGTGAGGTEAFFGQGTRLTVV.

The rearrangement links TRBV30 to TRBJ1-6; D is uncertain. CDR3 length: 13 residues. The germline CDR1 and CDR2 sequences are GTSNPN and SVGIG (reference sequence). V lost 4 bases and J lost 4, with 8 bases in between. The CDR3 here is CAWKAGYNSPLHF. CDR3 in DNA: TGTGCCTGGAAGGCGGGGTATAATTCACCCCTCCACTTT. Looking up the rest from reference TRBV30 and TRBJ1-6 gives the full variable domain: SQTIHQWPATLVQPVGSPLSLECTVEGTSNPNLYWYRQAAGRGLQLLFYSVGIGQISSEVPQNLSASRPQDRQFILSSKKLLLSDSGFYLCAWKAGYNSPLHFGNGTRLTVT.

The chain uses TRBV6-4 and TRBJ2-1; 11 positions agree with TRBD2. Germline trimming cut 2 bases from V and 6 bases from J; bases unmatched to any gene: 6. This CDR3 is 16 amino acids long. Germline V gene sequence: CDR1 MRHNA, CDR2 SNTAGT. DNA of the CDR3: TGTGCCAGCAGTGACATCGGACTAGCGGGTTTCAATGAGCAGTTCTTC. This encodes CASSDIGLAGFNEQFF.